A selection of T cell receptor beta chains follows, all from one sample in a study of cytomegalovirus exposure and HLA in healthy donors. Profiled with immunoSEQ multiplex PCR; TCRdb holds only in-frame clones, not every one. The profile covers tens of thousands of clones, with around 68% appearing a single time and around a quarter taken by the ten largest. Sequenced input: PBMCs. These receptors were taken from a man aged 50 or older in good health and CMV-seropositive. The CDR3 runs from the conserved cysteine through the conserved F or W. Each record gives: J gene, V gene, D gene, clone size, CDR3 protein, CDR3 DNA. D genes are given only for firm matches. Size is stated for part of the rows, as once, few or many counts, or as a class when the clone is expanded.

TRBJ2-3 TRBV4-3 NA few CASSQSLVQTDTQYF TGCGCCAGCAGCCAATCGCTAGTTCAAACAGATACGCAGTATTTT
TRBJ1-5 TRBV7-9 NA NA CASSLVLQGAYSNQPQHF TGTGCCAGCAGCTTAGTACTACAGGGCGCCTATAGCAATCAGCCCCAGCATTTT
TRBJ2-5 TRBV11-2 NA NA CASSPRDTEQETQYF TGTGCCAGCAGCCCCAGGGACACCGAACAAGAGACCCAGTACTTC
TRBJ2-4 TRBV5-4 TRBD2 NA CASSQASGGENIQYF TGTGCCAGCAGCCAGGCTAGCGGGGGAGAAAACATTCAGTACTTC
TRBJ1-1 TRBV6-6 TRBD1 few CASRDWDRGNTEAFF TGTGCCAGCAGGGACTGGGACAGGGGGAACACTGAAGCTTTCTTT
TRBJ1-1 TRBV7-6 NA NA CASSLAGVGLNTEAFF TGTGCCAGCAGCTTAGCGGGCGTGGGCTTGAACACTGAAGCTTTCTTT
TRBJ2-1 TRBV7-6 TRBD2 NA CASSLIGASGVYNEQFF TGTGCCAGCAGCTTAATCGGGGCTAGCGGGGTTTACAATGAGCAGTTCTTC
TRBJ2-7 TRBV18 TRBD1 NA CASSPPSGTGAYEQYF TGTGCCAGCTCACCACCATCTGGGACAGGGGCCTACGAGCAGTACTTC
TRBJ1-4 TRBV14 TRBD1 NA CASSPGGQIYEKLFF TGTGCCAGCAGCCCTGGGGGACAGATATATGAGAAACTGTTTTTT
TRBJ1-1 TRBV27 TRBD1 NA CASSNRDRVTEAFF TGTGCCAGCAGTAACCGGGACAGGGTCACTGAAGCTTTCTTT
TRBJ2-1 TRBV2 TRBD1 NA CASSSRDRANNEQFF TGTGCCAGCAGTTCCCGGGACAGGGCGAACAATGAGCAGTTCTTC
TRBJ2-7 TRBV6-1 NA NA CASTRTESSYEQYF TGTGCCAGCACCAGGACAGAGAGCTCCTACGAGCAGTACTTC
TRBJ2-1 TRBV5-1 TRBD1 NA CASSLGQGYDEQFF TGCGCCAGCAGCTTGGGACAGGGGTACGATGAGCAGTTCTTC
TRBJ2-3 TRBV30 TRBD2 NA CAWSVAGGVDTQYF TGTGCCTGGAGTGTAGCGGGAGGGGTGGATACGCAGTATTTT
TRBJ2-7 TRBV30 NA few CAWREPGITGDEQYF TGTGCCTGGAGAGAACCCGGGATTACGGGGGACGAGCAGTACTTC
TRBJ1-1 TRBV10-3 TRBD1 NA CAISVEREGGWVTEAFF TGTGCCATCAGTGTGGAAAGGGAAGGGGGCTGGGTCACTGAAGCTTTCTTT
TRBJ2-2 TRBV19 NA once CASSRGITGELFF TGTGCCAGTAGTCGGGGAATCACCGGGGAGCTGTTTTTT
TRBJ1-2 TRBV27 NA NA CASSLGARGGYTF TGTGCCAGCAGTTTAGGCGCCCGGGGTGGCTACACCTTC
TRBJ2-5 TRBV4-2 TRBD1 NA CASSLTDRTGGGETQYF TGTGCCAGCAGCCTCACAGATCGGACAGGGGGCGGCGAGACCCAGTACTTC
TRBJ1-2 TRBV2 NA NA CASIGGRDYGYTF TGTGCCAGCATCGGGGGTAGGGACTATGGCTACACCTTC
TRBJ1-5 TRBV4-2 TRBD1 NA CASSQGAGQGGFSNQPQHF TGTGCCAGCAGCCAAGGGGCGGGACAGGGAGGGTTTAGCAATCAGCCCCAGCATTTT
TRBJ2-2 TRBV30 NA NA CAWSDGTRAGELFF TGTGCCTGGAGTGACGGCACTCGGGCCGGGGAGCTGTTTTTT
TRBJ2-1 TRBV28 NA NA CASSVPNEQFF TGTGCCAGCAGCGTTCCCAATGAGCAGTTCTTC
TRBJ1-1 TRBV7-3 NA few CASRIGVNTEAFF TGTGCCAGCAGGATTGGAGTGAACACTGAAGCTTTCTTT
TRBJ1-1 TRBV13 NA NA CASSLTRGSTEAFF TGTGCCAGCAGCTTAACCCGTGGTAGCACTGAAGCTTTCTTT
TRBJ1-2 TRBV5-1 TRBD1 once CASSSGQGNYGYTF TGCGCCAGCAGCTCGGGACAGGGTAACTATGGCTACACCTTC
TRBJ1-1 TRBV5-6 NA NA CASSFGVGEAFF TGTGCCAGCAGCTTCGGGGTTGGTGAAGCTTTCTTT
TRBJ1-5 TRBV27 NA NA CASWSRVGSNQPQHF TGTGCCAGCTGGTCGCGGGTTGGTAGCAATCAGCCCCAGCATTTT
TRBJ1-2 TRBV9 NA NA CASSVDRVYTF TGTGCCAGCAGCGTAGACAGGGTTTACACCTTC